This T cell receptor beta chain was documented in a study of blood T cell repertoires in COVID-19. As for the study in general: The United States, Italy and Spain provided the acute and convalescent COVID-19 samples. Sources were T cells, B-cell-depleted T cells, or PBMCs; the material itself was cDNA or gDNA.

Under the authors' procedure: Researchers report that nucleated cell counts were estimated from reference gene primer amplification. Assay: immunoSEQ multiplex PCR; the TCRdb copy retains only in-frame clones and omits some. The V and J calls and clone size are taken from that table; D and trimming were inferred from the DNA. The sample has hundreds of thousands of clones; about 87% are singletons. Germline V CDR1 and CDR2: SNHLY, FYNNEI. After removal of 3 bases from V and 10 bases from J, the junction contained 6 bases not matched to a gene. The CDR3 has 13 amino acids. Patients of the Seattle cohort, enrolled during active infection, were followed longitudinally.

The source material was peripheral blood. The TCR was taken from a man between 18 and 29 years old with COVID-19, enrolled during active disease. The chain recombines TRBV2 with TRBJ2-1; 7 positions match TRBD1. The CDR3 sequence: CASSDLTGYEQFF. CDR3 coding DNA: TGTGCCAGCAGTGACCTGACAGGGTACGAGCAGTTCTTC.